Listed below are T cell receptor beta chains from one sample, sequenced in a study of identical twins. MiXCR, run by TCRdb on the 5' RACE reads, gives a single entry per CDR3 protein. The sample has under 350,000 distinct CDR3 sequences; over 8.5% are singletons. These data were also filed under a second study, of yellow fever vaccine responses in identical twins.

The specimen was CD8+ T cells sorted from blood. The receptors originated from a woman aged 18-29 years in good health. CDR3s include the opening cysteine and the closing phenylalanine or tryptophan. The D gene is left open where the match is weak. Size values are once, few and many counts, or a class for expanded clones, and some rows have none.

len	abundance	j_gene	v_gene	d_gene	CDR3nt	CDR3aa
13	many	TRBJ2-1	TRBV3-1	.	TGTGCCAGCTTGGGGGACTCCTACAATGAGCAGTTCTTC	CASLGDSYNEQFF
15	many	TRBJ1-2	TRBV7-9	.	TGTGCCAGCAGCCCCCCCGGGCGCCTGACCCACGGCTACACCTTC	CASSPPGRLTHGYTF
12	.	TRBJ2-7	TRBV28	TRBD2	TGTGCCAGCAGTTTATTCGGGAGGGAGCAGTACTTC	CASSLFGREQYF
14	few	TRBJ2-1	TRBV21-1	.	TGTGCCAGCAGCAAAGGGCTAGCTAACAATGAGCAGTTCTTC	CASSKGLANNEQFF
15	many	TRBJ2-7	TRBV29-1	TRBD2	TGCAGCGTCCGGGGGGGGGGACTACCTTCCTACGAGCAGTACTTC	CSVRGGGLPSYEQYF
14	few	TRBJ1-2	TRBV5-5	.	TGTGCCAGCAGCCTGGGCCAGGGAGCTTGGGGCTACACCTTC	CASSLGQGAWGYTF
16	.	TRBJ2-1	TRBV9	TRBD1	TGTGCCAGCAGCGTAGGTACAGGGGGCGCCTACAATGAGCAGTTCTTC	CASSVGTGGAYNEQFF
11	.	TRBJ2-7	TRBV13	.	TGTGCCAGCAGCTTAGCGGAAGAGCAGTACTTC	CASSLAEEQYF
14	many	TRBJ2-7	TRBV12-3/TRBV12-4	.	TGTGCCAGCAGTTTCGGGACGACCCGGGATGGACAGTACTTC	CASSFGTTRDGQYF
18	.	TRBJ2-1	TRBV20-1	TRBD2	TGCAGGGGCAGGGCTCCGGGCTTAGCGGGGGGGATTTCCAATGAGCAGTTCTTC	CRGRAPGLAGGISNEQFF
19	.	TRBJ1-2	TRBV27	TRBD1	TGTGCCAGCAGTTCATATGGCGGGACAGGGGGCTCCTTTAACTATGGCTACACCTTC	CASSSYGGTGGSFNYGYTF
15	many	TRBJ2-7	TRBV4-2	TRBD2	TGTGCCAGCAGCCCCACTAGCGGGGGTGTCTACGAGCAGTACTTC	CASSPTSGGVYEQYF
16	many	TRBJ2-5	TRBV3-1	.	TGTGCCAGCAGCCAACGGGCTATTGGGTGGGGAGAGACCCAGTACTTC	CASSQRAIGWGETQYF
14	.	TRBJ2-7	TRBV20-1	TRBD1	TGCAGTGCTAAACAGGACAGGAGTCCCTACGAGCAGTACTTC	CSAKQDRSPYEQYF
13	.	TRBJ2-7	TRBV11-2	TRBD1	TGTGCCAGCAGCTTTGACAGGGGAAGCGAGCAGTACTTC	CASSFDRGSEQYF
14	.	TRBJ1-5	TRBV27	.	TGTGCCAGCAGTTCTTGGGGCCCCAATCAGCCCCAGCATTTT	CASSSWGPNQPQHF
15	many	TRBJ1-4	TRBV5-1	.	TGCGCCAGCAGCTTGGGTCCAGGAATAAATGAAAAACTGTTTTTT	CASSLGPGINEKLFF
13	many	TRBJ2-2	TRBV29-1	TRBD1	TGCAGCGGTAACGACAGGGGCACCGGGGAGCTGTTTTTT	CSGNDRGTGELFF
11	few	TRBJ1-2	TRBV20-1	.	TGCAGTGCGGGTAAGGAGGATGGCTACACCTTC	CSAGKEDGYTF
15	.	TRBJ2-7	TRBV11-2	.	TGTGCCAGCAGCTCATTAACGACAGGACCCTACGAGCAGTACTTC	CASSSLTTGPYEQYF
15	many	TRBJ1-1	TRBV29-1	.	TGCAGCGTTTCCAGACCAGGGGCGGCGAACACTGAAGCTTTCTTT	CSVSRPGAANTEAFF
15	few	TRBJ2-3	TRBV12-3/TRBV12-4	.	TGTGCCAACTCCAGGGGGGGGGTGAGTTCAGATACGCAGTATTTT	CANSRGGVSSDTQYF
18	few	TRBJ1-1	TRBV10-3	.	TGTGCCATCAGTGAGTCGAATCTTATGCCGGACAGGAACACTGAAGCTTTCTTT	CAISESNLMPDRNTEAFF
13	.	TRBJ2-1	TRBV29-1	.	TGCACGGTGGGGGAGACAGGTCCCAATGAGCAGTTCTTC	CTVGETGPNEQFF
10	few	TRBJ2-3	TRBV2	.	TGTGCCAGCAATACAGATACGCAGTATTTT	CASNTDTQYF
13	many	TRBJ2-5	TRBV4-2	.	TGTGCCAGCAGCCAAGATAGGTTAGAGACCCAGTACTTC	CASSQDRLETQYF
14	few	TRBJ1-5	TRBV6-2/TRBV6-3	.	TGTGCCAGCAGTACTCCAGGGGCCCGTCAGCCCCAGCATTTT	CASSTPGARQPQHF
14	.	TRBJ2-1	TRBV24-1	.	TGTGCCACCAGTGATTTGCAGGGTTCAAGTGAGCAGTTCTTC	CATSDLQGSSEQFF
13	many	TRBJ2-7	TRBV29-1	.	TGCAGCGTTGAATGGGCAGATACCTACGAGCAGTACTTC	CSVEWADTYEQYF